The source of this T cell receptor beta chain is a study of neurological immune-mediated disorders. This clonotype showed up many times. Template-switch 5'RACE cDNA synthesis added a 10-nucleotide unique molecular identifier. TCRdb reprocessed the 5' RACE reads via MiXCR and lists one record per CDR3 protein. The sample lists roughly 50,000 distinct CDR3 sequences, just under 4.5% occurring once. Germline CDR1 reads SGHKS; CDR2 reads YYEKEE (reference sequence). The junction had 1 base not matched to a gene; V was cut back by 3 bases and J by 7 bases. This CDR3 comprises 12 residues. This sequence joins TRBV5-5 and TRBJ2-4, with TRBD1 matching over 7 bases. The sequence was collected from an older woman with multiple sclerosis. The sequencing input was PBMCs. This CDR3 is CASSSGQNIQYF. DNA for the CDR3: TGTGCCAGCAGCTCGGGACAGAACATTCAGTACTTC.